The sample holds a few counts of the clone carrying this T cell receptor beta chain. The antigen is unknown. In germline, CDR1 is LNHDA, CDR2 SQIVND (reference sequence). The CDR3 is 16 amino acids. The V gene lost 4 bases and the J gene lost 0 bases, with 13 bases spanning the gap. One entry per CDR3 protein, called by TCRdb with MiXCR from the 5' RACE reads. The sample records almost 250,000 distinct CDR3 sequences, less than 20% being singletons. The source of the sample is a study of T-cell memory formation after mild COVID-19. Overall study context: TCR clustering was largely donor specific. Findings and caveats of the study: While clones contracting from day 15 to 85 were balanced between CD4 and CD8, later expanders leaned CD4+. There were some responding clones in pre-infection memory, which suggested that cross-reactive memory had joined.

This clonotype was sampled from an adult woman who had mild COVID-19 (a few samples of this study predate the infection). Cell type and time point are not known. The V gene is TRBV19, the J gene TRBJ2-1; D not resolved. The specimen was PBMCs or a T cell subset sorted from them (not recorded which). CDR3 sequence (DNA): TGTGCCAGTAGTAGAGCATCTAGGAGCTCCTACAATGAGCAGTTCTTC. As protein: CASSRASRSSYNEQFF.